One sample yielded the 2 T cell receptor beta chains listed below, sequenced in a study of blood T cell repertoires in COVID-19. Clones were read by immunoSEQ multiplex PCR, and TCRdb kept only the in-frame ones, dropping some. This sample has about 54,000 clones, with roughly 79% found just once. The source material was peripheral blood. These receptors all stem from a woman between 55 and 75 years old with acute or convalescent COVID-19.

This chain connects TRBV5-6 to TRBJ1-6; a possible D gene is TRBD1 (6 bases). Trimming cost V 4 bases and J 0 bases, with 11 bases left between them. The germline CDR1 and CDR2 sequences are SGHDT and YYEEEE. The CDR3 runs 16 residues. The DNA for the CDR3 is TGTGCCAGCAGCGGGGACATGCTCTCCTATAATTCACCCCTCCACTTT. Translation gives CASSGDMLSYNSPLHF.

This rearrangement joins TRBV25-1 to TRBJ2-1, with TRBD1 matching 8 bases. This CDR3 contains 16 residues. CDR1 is MGHDK and CDR2 is SYGVNS in the germline V gene. V lost 3 bases to trimming and J lost 3 bases; unmatched junction nucleotides: 7. CDR3 DNA: TGTGCCAGCAGTGATCTGACAGGGGCGGGCTACAATGAGCAGTTCTTC. This codes for CASSDLTGAGYNEQFF. The complete variable domain, with remaining parts taken from reference TRBV25-1 and TRBJ2-1, reads EADIYQTPRYLVIGTGKKITLECSQTMGHDKMYWYQQDPGMELHLIHYSYGVNSTEKGDLSSESTVSRIRTEHFPLTLESARPSHTSQYLCASSDLTGAGYNEQFFGPGTRLTVL.